This T cell receptor (beta chain) was retrieved from a study of early T cells in non-severe SARS-CoV-2 infection. Overall study context: Whole-blood bulk RNA, unsorted, was sequenced, and chains were unpaired.

Separate cDNA molecules each had unique molecular identifiers attached to them. TCRdb reprocessed the 5' RACE reads via MiXCR and lists one record per CDR3 protein. There are about 80,000 distinct CDR3 sequences in the sample; over 9% occur only once, and about 4.8% lies in the top ten. This clonotype was found a few times. Its antigen is currently unknown. Study results and caveats: Anti-spike CD8 responses were favored in VDJdb matching, and private and CD4 specificities were missed.

The sequencing input was whole blood. This receptor was obtained from an adult who was a healthcare worker with PCR-confirmed SARS-CoV-2 infection or an uninfected control (not recorded which).

Here the CDR3 DNA reads TGCAGTGCTAGCGCGAGCGGGAGCCCCACAGATACGCAGTATTTT. Its protein product is CSASASGSPTDTQYF. The chain recombines TRBV20-1 with TRBJ2-3, with 8 bases aligning to TRBD2. Losses at the gene ends were 3 bases for V and 2 bases for J; bases not matched to a gene: 7. Germline loops: CDR1 DFQATT, CDR2 SNEGSKA (reference sequence). CDR3 length equals 15 residues.